The 11 T cell receptor beta chains below were found in one sample sequenced in a study of T cell repertoires in ileal Crohn's disease. The assay was immunoSEQ multiplex PCR, and TCRdb's table has in-frame clones only and misses some. The profile shows some 16,000 clones, roughly 78% of them singletons. The sequenced material came from ileal tissue. These receptors all stem from an adult with Crohn's disease.

The V gene is TRBV9, the J gene TRBJ1-1; D ambiguous. The CDR3 covers 13 residues. Per the germline V gene, CDR1 is SGDLS and CDR2 is YYNGEE. With 3 bases removed from V and 0 bases from J, the gap between germline ends came to 6 bases. In DNA, the CDR3 is TGTGCCAGCAGCGAATCATTGAACACTGAAGCTTTCTTT. It is translated as CASSESLNTEAFF.

The chain links TRBV9 to TRBJ2-3, with D possibly being TRBD1 (6 bases). Trimming shortened V by 3 bases and J by 0 bases, and 23 bases separated the two germline ends. The CDR3 extends over 19 amino acids. Germline V lookup: CDR1 SGDLS, CDR2 YYNGEE. CDR3: CASSGSRRRTVSSTDTQYF. DNA for the CDR3: TGTGCCAGCAGCGGGAGTCGTCGTCGGACAGTGTCTAGCACAGATACGCAGTATTTT.

In nucleotides, the CDR3 is TGTGCCTGGAGTGGGGACAGGGGTTATGGCTACACCTTC. Residues: CAWSGDRGYGYTF. The V and J genes are TRBV30 and TRBJ1-2, with 10 bases matching TRBD1. Germline lookup yields CDR1 GTSNPN and CDR2 SVGIG (reference sequence). This CDR3 has 13 amino acids. V shed 1 base and J 5 bases; nucleotides not matched to a gene: 1.

The rearrangement links TRBV7-2 to TRBJ1-2; 9 bases map to TRBD1. Germline V gene data show CDR1 as SGHTA and CDR2 as FQGNSA. The CDR3 has 16 amino acids. The ends lost 5 bases at V and 8 bases at J; junction bases unmatched: 15. In DNA, the CDR3 is TGTGCCAGCAGCCTCGCCCGAGGACAGGGGAACTCCGGCTACACCTTC. Translation: CASSLARGQGNSGYTF.

The rearrangement uses TRBV10-2 and TRBJ1-2; 12 nucleotides match TRBD1. Trimming took 3 bases from V and 6 from J; bases not matched to a gene: 8. CDR1 is WSHSY and CDR2 is SAAADI in the germline V gene. This CDR3 has 16 residues. The CDR3, as DNA: TGCGCCAGCAGTGACGCCGGGACAGGGGGCGCAGATGGCTACACCTTC. Amino acids: CASSDAGTGGADGYTF.

This clone was seen a handful of times. The chain links TRBV5-1 to TRBJ1-5; D unresolved. The germline CDR1 and CDR2 sequences are SGHRS and YFSETQ. Between the trimmed V and J ends, which lost 0 bases and 3 bases, there was a span of 10 bases. This CDR3 is built from 15 residues. In DNA form, the CDR3 reads TGCGCCAGCAGCTTGGCGGGTCAACTCAATCAGCCCCAGCATTTT. Residues: CASSLAGQLNQPQHF.

For the CDR3, the DNA is TGCGCCAGCAGCGCGCGACAGGGCGAGAACACTGAAGCTTTCTTT. Translation gives CASSARQGENTEAFF. The V call is TRBV5-1, the J call TRBJ1-1, with 7 bases lining up with TRBD1. This CDR3 comprises 15 residues. V lost 4 bases to trimming and J lost 1 base; unmatched junction nucleotides: 7. Looked up from germline, CDR1 is SGHRS and CDR2 is YFSETQ.

The chain couples TRBV6-5 to TRBJ1-2; 9 bases are a match to TRBD1. This CDR3 region has 14 residues. Germline CDR1 is MNHEY and CDR2 is SVGAGI. The J segment lost 7 bases and the V segment lost 7 bases, leaving 10 bases of the junction unmatched. CDR3 residues: CASTSDRGRFGYTF. Here the CDR3 DNA reads TGTGCCAGCACATCGGACAGGGGACGTTTTGGCTACACCTTC.

This CDR3 reads CASAQGFFHSGNTIYF. Here the CDR3 DNA reads TGCGCCAGCGCGCAGGGTTTTTTTCACTCTGGAAACACCATATATTTT. The chain uses TRBV23-1 and TRBJ1-3; a possible D gene is TRBD1 (5 bases). TRBV23-1 carries the ORF label, with uncertain function. Trimming stripped 8 bases from V and 0 bases from J, with 17 bases between. The CDR3 runs 16 residues.

This chain uses TRBV6-5 with TRBJ1-5; 7 bases are shared with TRBD1. CDR3 length equals 14 residues. V lost 0 bases, J lost 4 bases, and 0 bases stayed unmatched. Germline V lookup: CDR1 MNHEY, CDR2 SVGAGI. CDR3 region: CASSYSTGNQPQHF. Written as DNA, the CDR3 is TGTGCCAGCAGTTACTCGACAGGGAATCAGCCCCAGCATTTT.

The chain carries TRBV10-2 and TRBJ2-5; unclear D gene. V dropped 6 bases and J dropped 3 bases, with 5 bases sitting between them. CDR3 length: 11 amino acids. Germline CDR1 reads WSHSY; CDR2 reads SAAADI. The CDR3 DNA is TGCGCCAGCAGCACTAAAGAGACCCAGTACTTC. Its protein is CASSTKETQYF.